This passage covers 22 T cell receptor beta chains from one sample sequenced in a study of blood T cells in healthy people across ages. PCR was performed a second time for about 7 to 11 cycles using a sample-barcoded 5' primer and a J-beta primer mix. TCRdb independently ran MiXCR on the 5' RACE reads; one entry per CDR3 protein. The table includes 500,000 to 550,000 distinct CDR3 sequences, 24% detected once. Separately, the same data were catalogued under a study of T cells of mothers and their children.

The sequenced sample was blood. The receptors come from a boy between 5 and 17 years old in good health.

The V and J genes are TRBV29-1 and TRBJ2-2; D is unresolved. The V gene's germline CDR1 is SQVTM and CDR2 ANQGSEA. The CDR3 runs to 15 residues. The V end was cut by 4 bases, the J end by 1 base, with 13 bases between. For the CDR3, the DNA is TGCAGCGTTGTGCCCGGGTCCGGGAACACCGGGGAGCTGTTTTTT. This encodes CSVVPGSGNTGELFF.

The sample holds a few counts of this clonotype. This sequence joins TRBV4-3 and TRBJ1-1; D unclear. The length of the CDR3 is 16 residues. CDR1 and CDR2 (germline): LGHNA, YSLEER. Trimming removed 4 bases from V and 0 bases from J, with 15 bases in between. The CDR3 spells CASSPSLAFMNTEAFF. CDR3 sequence (DNA): TGCGCCAGCAGCCCCTCCCTGGCCTTTATGAACACTGAAGCTTTCTTT.

This rearrangement joins TRBV20-1 to TRBJ2-7; possibly TRBD2 for D (6 bases). CDR3 length: 13 amino acids. V shed 5 bases and J shed 6 bases, with 17 bases lying between them. Germline V gene data show CDR1 as DFQATT and CDR2 as SNEGSKA (reference sequence). The CDR3: CSAGRGPRFEQYF. CDR3 DNA: TGCAGTGCTGGGCGGGGCCCGCGGTTCGAGCAGTACTTC.

This chain uses TRBV20-1 with TRBJ2-1; 8 nucleotides align to TRBD2. The V segment lost 3 bases and the J segment 4 bases; nucleotides outside the gene matches: 2. Germline loops: CDR1 DFQATT, CDR2 SNEGSKA (reference sequence). This CDR3 spans 13 amino acids. The CDR3 coding sequence is TGCAGTGCTAGGACTAGCGAGTACAATGAGCAGTTCTTC. Translation gives CSARTSEYNEQFF.

This clonotype turned up a few times. J is TRBJ1-2 and V is TRBV7-9; no definite D call. The CDR3 loop spans 14 amino acids. V gave up 5 bases and J gave up 3 bases, with 13 bases separating them. In germline, CDR1 is SEHNR, CDR2 FQNEAQ (reference sequence). The CDR3 here is CASSEGTPYYGYTF. CDR3 nucleotides: TGTGCCAGCAGCGAGGGTACACCTTACTATGGCTACACCTTC.

This clonotype was found a few times. This rearrangement joins TRBV7-9 to TRBJ2-5; 11 bases map to TRBD2. The better agreement between TRBJ2-1 and the DNA end casts doubt on the J call. The germline V gene encodes CDR1 SEHNR and CDR2 FQNEAQ (reference sequence). The CDR3 sequence is 17 residues long. For the CDR3, the DNA is TGTGCCAGCAGCTCAGGCCCTCTAGCGGGAGGATTAAATGAGCAGTTCTTC. Translation gives CASSSGPLAGGLNEQFF.

This clonotype was seen many times. The chain recombines TRBV28 with TRBJ1-4, with TRBD1 matching over 8 bases. Germline CDR1 MDHEN, CDR2 SYDVKM. With 10 bases clipped from V and 0 bases from J, the junction kept 7 bases outside the gene matches. CDR3 length: 15 amino acids. The CDR3 nucleotides read TGTGCCACCGACAGGGGCTCTGCAACTAATGAAAAACTGTTTTTT. Its protein is CATDRGSATNEKLFF.

The chain joins TRBV29-1 to TRBJ2-1, with D unclear. The V gene lost 2 bases and the J gene lost 6 bases, with 8 bases spanning the gap. Per germline, CDR1 SQVTM and CDR2 ANQGSEA. The CDR3 has 12 residues. The CDR3 protein is CSVEPYFNEQFF. Written as DNA, the CDR3 is TGCAGCGTTGAACCCTACTTCAATGAGCAGTTCTTC.

The CDR3 protein is CASRVGHTDRGEEFF. The CDR3, as DNA: TGTGCCAGCCGCGTCGGTCACACCGACAGGGGAGAGGAGTTCTTC. The chain is built from TRBV27 and TRBJ2-1, with 8 nucleotides matching TRBD1. Trimming at V came to 8 bases and at J to 14 bases, leaving 20 bases not matched to a gene. Germline CDR1 and CDR2: MNHEY and SMNVEV (reference sequence). The CDR3 has 15 residues.

This clonotype was observed a handful of times. This chain joins TRBV6-1 and TRBJ2-5, with TRBD2 matching over 7 bases. The CDR3 has 13 residues. Trimming took 8 bases from V and 4 from J; bases not matched to a gene: 7. From germline, CDR1 is MNHNS and CDR2 SASEGT. The CDR3 reads CASPDSGGETQYF. In DNA form, the CDR3 reads TGTGCCAGCCCAGATTCGGGGGGAGAGACCCAGTACTTC.

This clonotype was observed a handful of times. The V call is TRBV11-3, the J call TRBJ2-5; TRBD2 matches 7 bases. This CDR3 has 14 amino acids. Germline CDR1 is SGHNT and CDR2 is YENEEA. Trimming at V came to 3 bases and at J to 5 bases, leaving 6 bases not matched to a gene. The CDR3 region has the DNA TGTGCCAGCAGCTTCCGAGGGGAGGGGGAGACCCAGTACTTC. It yields the protein CASSFRGEGETQYF.

This clonotype was detected a few times. J is TRBJ1-2 and V is TRBV4-3, with D perhaps matching TRBD1 (5 bases). The V end was cut by 6 bases, the J end by 3 bases, with 14 bases between. The CDR3 is 14 residues long. CDR1 is LGHNA, CDR2 YSLEER, per germline. The CDR3 region is CASSLEGRDYGYTF. CDR3 DNA: TGCGCCAGCAGTCTTGAGGGGAGAGACTATGGCTACACCTTC.

This clonotype was detected only a few times. An end of the junction does not agree with germline; a read error may underlie this. The gene calls are TRBV28 and TRBJ2-1; TRBD2 agrees at 8 bases. Germline V gene data show CDR1 as MDHEN and CDR2 as SYDVKM. The CDR3 loop spans 14 amino acids. CDR3 amino acids: CASSTPAGVKTRYF. The CDR3 DNA reads TGTGCCAGCAGTACCCCAGCGGGAGTAAAGACCCGGTACTTC.

The chain has TRBV4-3 and TRBJ1-5; the D is unclear. Germline-derived CDR1 and CDR2 are LGHNA and YSLEER. V was trimmed by 1 base and J by 7 bases, leaving 14 bases between them. The CDR3 is 15 residues long. Written as DNA, the CDR3 is TGCGCCAGCAGCCAAGCAACAACCCAGCGGCAGCCCCAGCATTTT. As protein: CASSQATTQRQPQHF.

This clonotype turned up a few times. It is unclear where the CDR3 begins or ends on the DNA, so no DNA is shown, and the CDR3 is as TCRdb lists it. The rearrangement links TRBV12-3 or TRBV12-4 to TRBJ1-3; no check of the table's D call, TRBD1, against the DNA was made. The CDR3 numbers 16 amino acids, ends counted. This CDR3 is CASRPRTVGSGNTIHF.

This chain connects TRBV7-9 to TRBJ2-7; D not certain. The CDR3 loop spans 15 amino acids. V lost 1 base, J lost 0 bases, and 10 bases lay in between. From germline, CDR1 is SEHNR and CDR2 FQNEAQ (reference sequence). CDR3 bases: TGTGCCAGCAGCTTAGAAGCGTATTACTCCTACGAGCAGTACTTC. Protein sequence: CASSLEAYYSYEQYF.

The chain uses TRBV20-1 and TRBJ2-5; 8 bases are shared with TRBD1. The J call may be faulty, since TRBJ2-1 better matches the DNA end. Germline V gene lookup returns CDR1 DFQATT and CDR2 SNEGSKA (reference sequence). The CDR3 extends over 13 amino acids. The CDR3 reads CSAGLGQGYEQFF. The CDR3 coding sequence is TGCAGTGCGGGCCTTGGACAGGGATATGAGCAGTTCTTC.

By frequency in the sample, this clonotype is medium-sized. The chain links TRBV29-1 to TRBJ2-1; 11 bases line up with TRBD2. Germline trimming cut 7 bases from V and 2 bases from J; bases unmatched to any gene: 7. The CDR3 is made up of 15 amino acids. Germline CDR1 reads SQVTM; CDR2 reads ANQGSEA. The CDR3 loop reads CSAPLAGEAYNEQFF. CDR3 in DNA: TGCAGCGCCCCACTAGCGGGAGAAGCCTACAATGAGCAGTTCTTC.

V gene TRBV9 combines with J gene TRBJ1-6; D ambiguous. Germline CDR1 SGDLS, CDR2 YYNGEE. The CDR3 consists of 15 residues. Trimming pared 3 bases from V and 8 bases from J, leaving 15 bases between. The CDR3 is CASSASWDFDSPLHF. DNA of the CDR3: TGTGCCAGCAGCGCGTCGTGGGATTTTGATTCACCCCTCCACTTT.

The chain combines TRBV5-1 with TRBJ1-1, with D possibly matching TRBD1 (5 bases). Germline V gene lookup returns CDR1 SGHRS and CDR2 YFSETQ. CDR3 length equals 18 residues. Trimming took 0 bases from V and 0 from J, leaving 18 bases between them. CDR3 nucleotide sequence: TGCGCCAGCAGCTTGGGGGCCGTTGGGACCCTCATGAACACTGAAGCTTTCTTT. Its protein is CASSLGAVGTLMNTEAFF.

The table lists this clonotype with a few counts. The V call is TRBV20-1, the J call TRBJ2-7, with a tentative D call TRBD1 (8 bases). The germline V gene has CDR1 DFQATT and CDR2 SNEGSKA (reference sequence). V was shortened by 6 bases and J by 0 bases, with 18 bases between the two germline ends. The CDR3 runs 15 residues. The CDR3 coding sequence is TGCAGTGCCCGACAGGGGAGCGGGAACTCCTACGAGCAGTACTTC. It is translated as CSARQGSGNSYEQYF.

This clonotype was seen more than once but under ten times. The V call is TRBV20-1, the J call TRBJ1-5; D is uncertain. Germline V CDR1 and CDR2: DFQATT, SNEGSKA (reference sequence). V was cut by 0 bases and J by 3 bases, with 12 bases left in between. This CDR3 contains 15 residues. CDR3 region: CSARDELPTNQPQHF. As DNA, the CDR3 is TGCAGTGCTAGAGATGAGCTCCCCACCAATCAGCCCCAGCATTTT.